This T cell receptor (beta chain) was captured in a study of CD8+ T cells in alopecia areata. The sample holds a few counts of this clone. cDNA prepared by RNA extraction and subsequent reverse transcription served as the template for sequencing. Using immunoSEQ multiplex PCR, the repertoire was profiled, and TCRdb retains in-frame clones only, with some absent. This sample has approximately 120,000 clones, with 40% to 55% found just once. The length of the CDR3 is 15 residues. Germline-derived CDR1 and CDR2 are SEHNR and FQNEAQ (reference sequence). The ends lost 6 bases at V and 5 bases at J; junction bases unmatched: 11. It was from PBMCs that CD4+ and CD8+ T cells were sorted.

This clonotype was obtained from a human donor with alopecia areata. Sequencing was performed on NKG2D-low CD8+ T cells sorted from blood. V is TRBV7-9 and J is TRBJ2-3, with 7 bases matching TRBD1. The CDR3 DNA sequence: TGTGCCAGCAGGCACCGGGACAGCTCCCGAGATACGCAGTATTTT. It codes for CASRHRDSSRDTQYF.